The entry that follows covers one T cell receptor (beta chain) sequence. Its antigen is not known. This sample was included in a study of cytomegalovirus exposure and HLA in healthy donors. Study-level information: Findings of an earlier analysis included around 120 million unique TCR beta sequences from 170 million or so T cells.

Trimming removed 5 bases at V and 0 bases at J, with 6 bases between. The V gene's germline CDR1 is SGHDT and CDR2 YYEEEE. CDR3 length: 13 amino acids. General study findings and limits: A few V segments could not be told apart, such as TRBV6-2 and TRBV6-3, and were left out.

The PCR used 60 Vbeta and 13 Jbeta primers. TCRdb keeps only in-frame clones here, not all; method: immunoSEQ multiplex PCR. The data show 98,000 or so clones, under 85% seen once. This rearrangement joins TRBV5-6 to TRBJ1-3; TRBD1 might be the D (5 bases). This sequence was found in a man aged 40-50 years in good health and CMV-seronegative. Sequencing was performed on PBMCs. CDR3: CASSTGSGNTIYF. DNA for the CDR3: TGTGCCAGCAGTACAGGCTCTGGAAACACCATATATTTT. The full variable domain, rest sourced from reference TRBV5-6 and TRBJ1-3, is DAGVTQSPTHLIKTRGQQVTLRCSPKSGHDTVSWYQQALGQGPQFIFQYYEEEERQRGNFPDRFSGHQFPNYSSELNVNALLLGDSALYLCASSTGSGNTIYFGEGSWLTVV.